The 9 T cell receptor beta chains below all came from one sample that was sequenced in a study of human T cells and chemical hapten exposure. As for time point: healthy volunteer bleed at 2 weeks. Unfractionated whole blood was the source of the extracted total RNA. TCRdb recomputed calls from the RACE reads with MiXCR, one row per CDR3 protein. The repertoire holds approximately 44,000 distinct CDR3 sequences, with roughly 4.5% as singletons. The sample taken for sequencing was whole blood. Receptors were obtained from a human donor in good health. Some clones in this sample may be carry-over from other donors' samples.

In its sample, this clonotype was seen many times. J is TRBJ2-3 and V is TRBV20-1; 9 bases map to TRBD2. Per germline, CDR1 DFQATT and CDR2 SNEGSKA (reference sequence). This CDR3 is 19 amino acids long. V lost 0 bases to trimming and J lost 4 bases; unmatched junction nucleotides: 17. CDR3 residues: CSARESNSGSPWGADTQYF. In nucleotides, the CDR3 is TGCAGTGCTAGAGAATCAAATAGCGGGAGTCCGTGGGGCGCAGATACGCAGTATTTT.

This clonotype was recorded a few times. This chain connects TRBV27 to TRBJ2-7; 12 bases align to TRBD1. This CDR3 region has 15 residues. The germline CDR1 and CDR2 sequences are MNHEY and SMNVEV (reference sequence). V lost 8 bases, J lost 5 bases, and 10 bases stayed unmatched. CDR3 coding DNA: TGTGCCAGCCATGAGTTGGGACAGGGGGCGAACGAGCAGTACTTC. It is translated as CASHELGQGANEQYF.

CDR3 sequence reads: CASSRDRGYNQPQHF. CDR3 nucleotide sequence: TGTGCCAGCAGCAGGGACAGGGGTTATAATCAGCCCCAGCATTTT. V and J are TRBV7-2 and TRBJ1-5, with TRBD1 matching 10 bases. Germline loops: CDR1 SGHTA, CDR2 FQGNSA. The V segment lost 5 bases and the J segment 4 bases; nucleotides outside the gene matches: 5. The CDR3 is made up of 15 amino acids.

This clonotype was counted ten times or more. The chain recombines TRBV3-1 with TRBJ2-2; 10 bases match TRBD1. The ends lost 0 bases at V and 6 bases at J; junction bases unmatched: 4. Germline CDR1 and CDR2: LGHDT and YNNKEL (reference sequence). CDR3 size: 16 residues. The CDR3 loop is CASSQDSDRGPGELFF. CDR3 DNA: TGTGCCAGCAGCCAAGACAGTGACAGGGGGCCCGGGGAGCTGTTTTTT.

Many counts were recorded for this clonotype. The chain uses TRBV27 and TRBJ2-7, with a possible D match to TRBD2 (6 bases). V was pared by 6 bases and J by 6 bases, with 21 bases between. Germline values: CDR1 MNHEY, CDR2 SMNVEV (reference sequence). This CDR3 contains 15 residues. CDR3 region: CASSPLGGGPGEQYF. The DNA for the CDR3 is TGTGCCAGCAGCCCCTTGGGAGGAGGGCCGGGCGAGCAGTACTTC.

This clonotype was seen ten or more times. The chain employs TRBV3-1 and TRBJ2-5, with D perhaps matching TRBD2 (5 bases). The CDR3 covers 12 residues. Germline values: CDR1 LGHDT, CDR2 YNNKEL (reference sequence). V shed 1 base and J shed 5 bases, with 5 bases lying between them. The CDR3 nucleotides read TGTGCCAGCAGCCAAGGCGGGGAGACCCAGTACTTC. Translation: CASSQGGETQYF.

This clonotype was counted a few times. The chain has TRBV5-1 and TRBJ1-1, with D unclear. The CDR3 sequence is 15 residues long. In germline, CDR1 is SGHRS, CDR2 YFSETQ. Trimming stripped 4 bases from V and 3 bases from J, with 16 bases between. CDR3 DNA: TGCGCCAGCAGCCCCACCGGGCGTGGCGACACTGAAGCTTTCTTT. This translates into CASSPTGRGDTEAFF.

This clonotype appeared many times. This chain links TRBV7-2 with TRBJ2-5; D is ambiguous. CDR3 size: 16 residues. V was clipped by 1 base and J by 5 bases, with 17 bases between them. CDR1 SGHTA and CDR2 FQGNSA come from the germline V gene. For the CDR3, the DNA is TGTGCCAGCAGCTTAGGCTACCGAAGGACGGCGGAGACCCAGTACTTC. Amino acids: CASSLGYRRTAETQYF. Variable domain in full (rest from reference TRBV7-2 and TRBJ2-5): GAGVSQSPSNKVTEKGKDVELRCDPISGHTALYWYRQSLGQGLEFLIYFQGNSAPDKSGLPSDRFSAERTGGSVSTLTIQRTQQEDSAVYLCASSLGYRRTAETQYFGPGTRLLVL.

This clonotype was picked up many times. This chain joins TRBV10-1 and TRBJ2-2; TRBD2 agrees at 10 bases. The CDR3 is 20 amino acids. Germline CDR1 reads WNHNN; CDR2 reads SYGVQD (reference sequence). V was clipped by 8 bases and J by 5 bases; unmatched bases: 23. DNA of the CDR3: TGCGCCAGCGGAACACTCGGGAGAACTAGCGGGGACTCGGGAACCGGGGAGCTGTTTTTT. It specifies CASGTLGRTSGDSGTGELFF.